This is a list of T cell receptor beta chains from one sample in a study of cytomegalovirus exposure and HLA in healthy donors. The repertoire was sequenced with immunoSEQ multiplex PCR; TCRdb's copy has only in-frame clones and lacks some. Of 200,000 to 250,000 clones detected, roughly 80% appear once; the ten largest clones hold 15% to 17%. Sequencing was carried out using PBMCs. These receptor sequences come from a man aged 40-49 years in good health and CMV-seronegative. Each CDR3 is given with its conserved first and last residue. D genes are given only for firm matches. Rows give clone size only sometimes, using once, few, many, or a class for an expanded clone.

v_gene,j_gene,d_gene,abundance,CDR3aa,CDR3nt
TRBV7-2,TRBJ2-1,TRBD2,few,CASSSGTSLYNEQFF,TGTGCCAGCAGTTCCGGGACTAGCCTATACAATGAGCAGTTCTTC
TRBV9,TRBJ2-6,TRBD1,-,CASSARTGAGANVLTF,TGTGCCAGCAGCGCCCGAACAGGGGCTGGGGCCAACGTCCTGACTTTC
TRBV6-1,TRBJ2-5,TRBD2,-,CASSGLADQETQYF,TGTGCCAGCAGCGGACTAGCGGACCAAGAGACCCAGTACTTC
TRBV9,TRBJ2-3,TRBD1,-,CASSVHRGSDTQYF,TGTGCCAGCAGCGTACACAGGGGTTCAGATACGCAGTATTTT
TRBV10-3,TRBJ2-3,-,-,CAISPGQPEADTQYF,TGTGCCATCAGTCCCGGACAGCCGGAGGCAGATACGCAGTATTTT
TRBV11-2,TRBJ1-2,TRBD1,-,CASSSSGQFLYGYTF,TGTGCCAGCAGCTCCTCGGGACAGTTCCTCTATGGCTACACCTTC
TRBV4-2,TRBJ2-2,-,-,CASSQGPTQGTGELFF,TGTGCCAGCAGCCAAGGTCCAACCCAGGGCACCGGGGAGCTGTTTTTT
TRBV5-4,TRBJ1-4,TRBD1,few,CASSTGGFGEKLFF,TGTGCCAGCAGCACAGGGGGCTTCGGTGAAAAACTGTTTTTT
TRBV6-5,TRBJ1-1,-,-,CASSYGALNTEAFF,TGTGCCAGCAGTTACGGGGCTTTGAACACTGAAGCTTTCTTT
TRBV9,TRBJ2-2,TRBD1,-,CASSVGGGRGPTGELFF,TGTGCCAGCAGCGTAGGAGGGGGCAGGGGCCCCACCGGGGAGCTGTTTTTT
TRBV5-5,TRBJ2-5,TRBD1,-,CASSLEQGRETQYF,TGTGCCAGCAGCTTGGAACAGGGGCGAGAGACCCAGTACTTC
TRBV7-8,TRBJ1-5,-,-,CASSSLWGTQRSNQPQHF,TGTGCCAGCAGCTCCCTTTGGGGCACCCAAAGGAGCAATCAGCCCCAGCATTTT
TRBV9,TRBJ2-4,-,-,CASSVGGLNRDIQYF,TGTGCCAGCAGCGTTGGAGGACTCAATCGGGACATTCAGTACTTC
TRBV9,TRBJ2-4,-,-,CASSALGGNGGKNIQYF,TGTGCCAGCAGCGCCCTTGGGGGGAACGGAGGCAAAAACATTCAGTACTTC
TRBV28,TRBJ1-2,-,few,CASSLPPFYGYTF,TGTGCCAGCAGTCTCCCCCCTTTCTATGGCTACACCTTC
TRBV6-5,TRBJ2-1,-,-,CASKTDSPDNEQFF,TGTGCCAGCAAGACCGACAGCCCCGACAATGAGCAGTTCTTC
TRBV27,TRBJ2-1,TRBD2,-,CASSPPPTSGLWSSYNEQFF,TGTGCCAGCAGTCCCCCCCCGACTAGCGGCCTTTGGAGCTCCTACAATGAGCAGTTCTTC
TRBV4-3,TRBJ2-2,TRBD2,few,CASSLGLAGAANTGELFF,TGCGCCAGCAGCCTTGGACTAGCGGGGGCCGCGAACACCGGGGAGCTGTTTTTT
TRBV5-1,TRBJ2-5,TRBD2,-,CASSSGLAGGPETQYF,TGCGCCAGCAGCTCGGGACTAGCGGGAGGTCCTGAGACCCAGTACTTC
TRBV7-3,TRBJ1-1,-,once,CASSLVRDSEAFF,TGTGCCAGCAGCTTAGTTAGAGACAGTGAAGCTTTCTTT
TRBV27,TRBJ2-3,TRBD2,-,CASSLLNTGTSIDTQYF,TGTGCCAGCAGTTTACTAAATACCGGGACTAGCATAGATACGCAGTATTTT
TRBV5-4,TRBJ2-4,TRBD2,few,CASSLRVAGGNIQYF,TGTGCCAGCAGCTTGAGAGTAGCGGGAGGAAACATTCAGTACTTC
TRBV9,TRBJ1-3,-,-,CASTIGDSGNTIYF,TGTGCCAGCACCATCGGGGACTCTGGAAACACCATATATTTT
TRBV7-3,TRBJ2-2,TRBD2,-,CASSFGLVNTGELFF,TGTGCCAGCAGCTTCGGACTAGTAAACACCGGGGAGCTGTTTTTT
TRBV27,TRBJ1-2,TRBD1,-,CASSSRDSLNYGYTF,TGTGCCAGCAGCAGCCGGGACAGCCTTAACTATGGCTACACCTTC
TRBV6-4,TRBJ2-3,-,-,CASSDTGGFADTQYF,TGTGCCAGCAGTGACACCGGGGGATTTGCAGATACGCAGTATTTT
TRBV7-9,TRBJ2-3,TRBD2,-,CASSFRTSGRAGDTQYF,TGTGCCAGCAGCTTCCGGACTAGCGGGAGGGCGGGTGATACGCAGTATTTT
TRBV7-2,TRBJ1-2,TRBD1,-,CASSLLTGGDYGYTF,TGTGCCAGCAGCTTACTGACAGGGGGTGACTATGGCTACACCTTC
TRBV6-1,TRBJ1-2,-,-,CASSDRRGWSYGYTF,TGTGCCAGCAGTGATAGGAGGGGCTGGAGCTATGGCTACACCTTC
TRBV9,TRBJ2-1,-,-,CASSVEVWGDEQFF,TGTGCCAGCAGCGTAGAAGTCTGGGGGGATGAGCAGTTCTTC
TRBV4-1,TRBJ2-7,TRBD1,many,CASSRGQGRNEQYF,TGCGCCAGCAGCCGAGGACAGGGGAGAAACGAGCAGTACTTC
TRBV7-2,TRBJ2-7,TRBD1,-,CASSLGQGVSYEQYF,TGTGCCAGCAGCTTGGGACAGGGGGTCTCCTACGAGCAGTACTTC
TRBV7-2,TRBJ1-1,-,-,CASSPDSTEAFF,TGTGCCAGCAGCCCCGACAGCACTGAAGCTTTCTTT
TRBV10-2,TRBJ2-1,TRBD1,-,CASTGTGTYNEQFF,TGCGCCAGCACCGGGACAGGGACTTACAATGAGCAGTTCTTC
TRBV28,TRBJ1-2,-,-,CASSITGNYGYTF,TGTGCCAGCAGCATTACAGGGAACTATGGCTACACCTTC
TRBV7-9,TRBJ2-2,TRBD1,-,CASSPQSGGEDTGELFF,TGTGCCAGCAGCCCCCAGTCAGGGGGCGAGGACACCGGGGAGCTGTTTTTT
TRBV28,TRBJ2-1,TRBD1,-,CASNYRGQEQFF,TGTGCCAGCAACTACAGGGGGCAAGAGCAGTTCTTC
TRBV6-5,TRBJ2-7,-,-,CASSYSLTYEQYF,TGTGCCAGCAGTTACTCACTCACCTACGAGCAGTACTTC
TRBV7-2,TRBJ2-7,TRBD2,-,CASRVAGGPYEQYF,TGTGCCAGTAGGGTGGCGGGAGGGCCCTACGAGCAGTACTTC
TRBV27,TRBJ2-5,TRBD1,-,CASRLSRDRVGETQYF,TGTGCCAGCAGGCTGAGCCGGGACAGGGTGGGAGAGACCCAGTACTTC
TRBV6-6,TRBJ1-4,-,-,CASSYGSGREKLFF,TGTGCCAGCAGTTATGGTTCGGGTCGGGAAAAACTGTTTTTT
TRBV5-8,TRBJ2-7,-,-,CASSPRQARSSYEQYF,TGTGCCAGCAGCCCTAGACAGGCCAGGAGCTCCTACGAGCAGTACTTC
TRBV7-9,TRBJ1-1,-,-,CASSSAGGRNTEAFF,TGTGCCAGCAGCTCCGCCGGCGGCAGAAACACTGAAGCTTTCTTT
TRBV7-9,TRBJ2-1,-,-,CASSLGGEVYNEQFF,TGTGCCAGCAGCTTAGGTGGAGAGGTCTACAATGAGCAGTTCTTC
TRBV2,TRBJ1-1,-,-,CASSETRSNTEAFF,TGTGCCAGCTCCGAAACGAGGTCTAACACTGAAGCTTTCTTT
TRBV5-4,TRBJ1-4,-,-,CASSQRQAATNEKLFF,TGTGCCAGCAGCCAGCGACAGGCTGCAACTAATGAAAAACTGTTTTTT
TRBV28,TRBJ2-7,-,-,CASIGGPGEQYF,TGTGCCAGCATCGGGGGGCCGGGCGAGCAGTACTTC
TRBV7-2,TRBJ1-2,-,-,CASSLALVVTF,TGTGCCAGCAGCTTAGCGCTAGTTGTCACCTTC
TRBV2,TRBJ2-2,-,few,CASRGRGRAAGELFF,TGTGCCAGCAGGGGGCGTGGCCGGGCGGCCGGGGAGCTGTTTTTT
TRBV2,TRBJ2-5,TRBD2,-,CASSVLGAGLAGGRETQYF,TGTGCCAGCAGTGTGTTGGGGGCTGGACTAGCGGGGGGTCGTGAGACCCAGTACTTC
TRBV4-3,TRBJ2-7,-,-,CASSLGRAYEQYF,TGCGCCAGCAGCCTAGGCAGGGCTTACGAGCAGTACTTC
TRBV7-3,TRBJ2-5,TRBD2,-,CASSRGLAGGETQYF,TGTGCCAGCAGCAGGGGACTAGCGGGAGGGGAGACCCAGTACTTC
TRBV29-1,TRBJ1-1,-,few,CSGGDIPNTEAFF,TGCAGCGGTGGGGACATACCGAACACTGAAGCTTTCTTT